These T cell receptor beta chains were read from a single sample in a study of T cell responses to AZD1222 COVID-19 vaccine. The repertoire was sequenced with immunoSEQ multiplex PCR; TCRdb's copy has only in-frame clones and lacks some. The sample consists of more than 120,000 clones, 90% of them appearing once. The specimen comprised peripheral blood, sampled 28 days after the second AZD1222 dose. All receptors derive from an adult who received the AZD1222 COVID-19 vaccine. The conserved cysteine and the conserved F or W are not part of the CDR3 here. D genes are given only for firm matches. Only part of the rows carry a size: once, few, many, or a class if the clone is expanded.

ASSIQGQGTYEQY	TRBD1	13	-	TRBV5-1
ASSSGFELGSGNTIY	-	15	-	TRBV7-8
ASSLGGQHNTEAF	TRBD1	13	-	TRBV5-4
ASKVRTGDSGANVLT	TRBD1	15	-	TRBV2
ATSDSNTDTQY	-	11	-	TRBV24-1
ASSQDLNSYEQY	-	12	-	TRBV5-4
ASSDTRTSGYNEQF	TRBD2	14	-	TRBV6-4
ASSPSGPPSNQPQH	-	14	once	TRBV18
ASSLEQKGEAF	-	11	-	TRBV7-2
ASRPATNEKLF	-	11	-	TRBV19
AITPAASGGWANEQF	TRBD2	15	-	TRBV10-3
ASSQAGVASETQY	-	13	-	TRBV4-2
ASSATQGPGGYT	-	12	-	TRBV9
ASLTGRFDNSPLH	-	13	-	TRBV6-5
ASSLLGTGLNQPQH	TRBD1	14	-	TRBV28
ASSTDQGIYGYT	-	12	-	TRBV6-2/TRBV6-3
ASIRNRANNSPLH	-	13	-	TRBV28
AITASQASGNTIY	-	13	-	TRBV10-3